Given below is one T cell receptor (beta chain) in context. Antigen unknown. This sample was included in a study of blood T cells in healthy people across ages. Across the whole study: In model experiments, template switching was able to capture about one barcoded beta molecule for every two T cells that were present.

Study observations and caveats: Among long-lived donors, naive CD4+ cells were more numerous and diversity higher than in aged donors.

Germline-derived CDR1 and CDR2 are SGHTA and FQGNSA. V shed 5 bases and J shed 6 bases, with 17 bases lying between them. The CDR3 consists of 15 residues. Alongside a J-beta primer mix, a sample-barcoded 5' primer served in a second PCR lasting about 6 to 11 cycles. TCRdb reanalysed the 5' RACE reads using MiXCR and keeps one entry per CDR3 protein. The repertoire consists of hundreds of thousands of distinct CDR3 sequences, with 29% occurring once and the leading ten covering around 15%. This sequence originates from a woman at least 80 years old in good health. This sequence joins TRBV7-2 and TRBJ2-1; tentative D call: TRBD1 (6 bases). The specimen sequenced was blood. CDR3 sequence (DNA): TGTGCCAGCAGCCGACCGAGGGGGATGTCCAATGAGCAGTTCTTC. Its protein product is CASSRPRGMSNEQFF.